This TCR beta chain was recorded in a study of CD8 T cells in Susac syndrome. The germline V and J ends were trimmed by 5 bases and 2 bases, with 20 bases remaining between them. Germline CDR1 and CDR2: DFQATT and SNEGSKA (reference sequence). The CDR3 loop spans 16 amino acids. For this clonotype: The antigen remains unidentified.

Treatment-naive patients with stable or active relapsing-remitting disease served as multiple sclerosis controls. General study findings and limits: Individuals included in the TCR sequencing and HLA analysis were acknowledged by the study to be relatively few in number.

RNA, at about 0.5 to 1 ug, was reverse transcribed with random hexamers. The immunoSEQ assay covered 54 Vbeta and 13 Jbeta segments for CDR3. TCRdb reprocessed the immunoSEQ multiplex PCR reads via MiXCR and lists one record per CDR3 protein. The data show approximately 220,000 distinct CDR3 sequences, around 93% seen once. The chain combines TRBV20-1 with TRBJ2-3; perhaps D is TRBD1 or TRBD2 (7 bases each). This TCR was recovered from a human donor with multiple sclerosis. Sequencing was carried out using CD4+ T cells from PBMCs. CDR3 in amino acids: CSAAPRGGASTDTQYF. CDR3 nucleotide sequence: TGCAGTGCTGCTCCCAGGGGGGGCGCTTCCACAGATACGCAGTATTTT.